This T cell receptor (beta chain) was found in a study of shared clonotypes between healthy human individuals (TCRdb year 2020). Looking at the study overall: The cohort comprised a couple of women and a few men aged 18 to 49 years. For each donor, CD4 naive and CD4 memory were each given three plates, CD8 naive was given two plates, and CD8 memory was given one plate. Blood TCR repertoires of roughly five healthy adults were deeply sequenced to estimate repertoire size and the extent of clonotype sharing between individuals. To increase sequencing depth and limit assay-specific biases, TCR repertoire library preparation and sequencing were carried out by different laboratories using diverse techniques. Each donor's leukapheresis produced roughly between about 0.8 and 10 billion PBMCs. What the authors observed across the whole study: Only blood was sampled, and tissue TCR repertoires likely differ from those in blood. Larger estimated clonotype richness was generally found for naive subsets than for memory subsets. Sharing across a few donors was observed for roughly 5.4% of naive CD4, about 4% of naive CD8, 2% to 2.5% of memory CD4, and around 0.4% of memory CD8 clonotypes. Pairwise subsampling indicated that sequencing depth was expected to affect the degree of clonotype sharing among donors. Incomplete sequencing was indicated by rarefaction of sorted-subset datasets, despite the large sequencing depth. Compared with non-shared clonotypes, clonotypes shared by all four sorted-subset donors had higher generation probabilities. The genetic and exposure-history diversity represented was limited by the small number of donors.

About this clone itself: The specificity of this receptor is unknown. Base qualities are not provided; no much larger clone lies one nucleotide away.

Using the deep immunoSEQ assay, TCR CDR3 regions were amplified from genomic DNA by multiplex PCR. For each cell subset, the extracted genomic DNA was distributed evenly across all wells of several immunoSEQ 96-well plates, and each plate served as one replicate. For sorted subsets, approximately 0.2 ug of genomic DNA, equivalent to around 31,000 T cell genomes, went into each replicate PCR. Purified libraries were quantified with a Qubit 3.0 fluorometer, sized on a Bioanalyzer 2100, and re-quantified with the KAPA Library Quantification kit. Every immunoSEQ 96-well plate was sequenced on a dedicated single-read 150-cycle Illumina NextSeq 550 flow cell. The authors processed their data as follows. The immunoSEQ output contained only junctional sequences without quality scores, so filtering could not match that applied to full-length reads. To assign V/J genes and CDR3, sequences were annotated using PyIR, a Python wrapper for IgBLAST v1.9, with IMGT germline references. Reads were removed for weak V/J assignments (E-value above 1e-6), missing CDR3, stop codons, out-of-frame junctions, or ambiguous translated residues. V3J clonotypes were defined as sequences sharing the same inferred V gene, J gene, and CDR3 amino acid sequence. Percentage overlap between repertoires was calculated by dividing the number of shared unique clonotypes by the size of the smaller repertoire. RTK rarefaction, the Chao1 estimator, and Recon v2.1 estimates of unobserved clonotypes were used to assess repertoire richness. For all TCRbeta clonotypes obtained by the gDNA method from a few donors, generation probabilities were computed with OLGA. Here the immuneACCESS table is served through TCRdb, limited to in-frame sequences with V and J called. Missing clones are a known gap in these copies; in checked studies unresolved V genes cover under half, and the rest lacks a known reason. V and J calls and clone size come straight from that table; D and trimming were deduced from the DNA. The sample includes approximately 1.4 million clones, with nearly 99% observed a single time. The leading ten clones occupy roughly 0.45% of the sample.

The donors were healthy, HIV-negative adults who had no recently reported acute infections or vaccinations. Every donor was a Caucasian adult residing in Nashville, Tennessee, USA. CD4+ T cells were enriched by magnetic negative selection; naive cells were then positively selected on CD45RA, and the negative fraction formed the memory subset. Blood was collected by leukapheresis, and PBMCs were isolated by Ficoll-Histopaque density gradient centrifugation and then cryopreserved in liquid nitrogen vapor phase. Purity and quantity of every magnetically sorted T cell population were checked by analytical flow cytometry. Genomic DNA was isolated from each sorted fraction and quantified by UV absorbance on a Nanodrop 2000c. The V and J ends are trimmed by 1 base and 3 bases, leaving 13 bases between them. CDR1 SGHVS and CDR2 FNYEAQ were looked up in the germline V gene. There are 15 amino acids in the CDR3, from cysteine to phenylalanine inclusive. Kept here is only the CDR3 DNA, which spans 45 bases and is read in frame from base 1.

This receptor was identified in a man aged 25 to 45 in good health. Sequenced sample: naive CD4+ T cells sorted from blood. In light of the paper, this sample's cell subset or site label describes: CD45RA+ positively selected. The receptor chain draws on TRBV7-6 and TRBJ2-7; matching of 5 bases hints at TRBD2 as the D gene. The CDR3 has the sequence CASSLVAGRDYEQYF. The DNA is TGTGCCAGCAGCTTAGTAGCTGGTCGGGACTACGAGCAGTACTTC.